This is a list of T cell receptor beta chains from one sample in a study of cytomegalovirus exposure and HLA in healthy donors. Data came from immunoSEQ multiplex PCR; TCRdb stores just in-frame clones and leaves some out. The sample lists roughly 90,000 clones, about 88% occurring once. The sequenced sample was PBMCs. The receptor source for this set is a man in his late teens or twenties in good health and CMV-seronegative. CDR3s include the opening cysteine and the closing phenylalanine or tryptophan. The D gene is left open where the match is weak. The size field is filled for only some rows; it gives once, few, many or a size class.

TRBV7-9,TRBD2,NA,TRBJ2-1,TGTGCCAGCAGCTTAATTAGCGGGTATACGGGTGAGCAGTTCTTC,CASSLISGYTGEQFF
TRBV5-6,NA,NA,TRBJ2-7,TGTGCCAGCAGCTTCGCCTACGAGCAGTACTTC,CASSFAYEQYF
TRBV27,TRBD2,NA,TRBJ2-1,TGTGCCAGCAGTTTATCGGGCGCTAGCGGGAGACCCTACAATGAGCAGTTCTTC,CASSLSGASGRPYNEQFF
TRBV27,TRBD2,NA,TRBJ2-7,TGTGCCAGCAGTTTAGCGGGAGCACACGAGCAGTACTTC,CASSLAGAHEQYF
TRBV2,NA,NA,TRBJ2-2,TGTGCCAGCACCCTGGACAGCACCGGGGAGCTGTTTTTT,CASTLDSTGELFF
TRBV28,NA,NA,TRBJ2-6,TGTGCCAGCAGTCCACAGGGTTCTGGGGCCAACGTCCTGACTTTC,CASSPQGSGANVLTF
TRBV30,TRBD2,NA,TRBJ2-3,TGTGCCTGGAGTGTATCAGCGGGAATATCAGATACGCAGTATTTT,CAWSVSAGISDTQYF
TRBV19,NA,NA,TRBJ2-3,TGTGCCAGTAGATACTCGACTAACACAGATACGCAGTATTTT,CASRYSTNTDTQYF
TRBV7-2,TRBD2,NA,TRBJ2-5,TGTGCCAGCAGCTTAGATGGGCTAGCGGTTGGGGAGACCCAGTACTTC,CASSLDGLAVGETQYF
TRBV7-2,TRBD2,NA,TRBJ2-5,TGTGCCAGCAGCCCACGGGCGGGAGTAGGGTTAGAGACCCAGTACTTC,CASSPRAGVGLETQYF
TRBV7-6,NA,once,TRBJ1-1,TGTGCCAGCAGCTTGGACCGGAACAGGGTCCCTGAAGCTTTCTTT,CASSLDRNRVPEAFF
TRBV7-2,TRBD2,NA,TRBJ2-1,TGTGCCAGCAGCTTAGGAGCGGGAGTACGTGAGCAGTTCTTC,CASSLGAGVREQFF
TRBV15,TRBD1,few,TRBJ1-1,TGTGGATCGGGACAGGGGGCTAACACTGAAGCTTTCTTT,CGSGQGANTEAFF
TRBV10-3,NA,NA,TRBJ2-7,TGTGCCATCGGGGCTCGACCCTACGAGCAGTACTTC,CAIGARPYEQYF
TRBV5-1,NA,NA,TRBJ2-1,TGCGCCAGCAACAACCCAGAGCGCCACAATGAGCAGTTCTTC,CASNNPERHNEQFF
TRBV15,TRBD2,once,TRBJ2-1,TGTGCCACCAGCTCCTCACTAGCGGGAGGGCAAAATGAGCAGTTCTTC,CATSSSLAGGQNEQFF
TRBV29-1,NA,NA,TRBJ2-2,TGCAGCGTTGATCACGGCGGGGAGCTGTTTTTT,CSVDHGGELFF
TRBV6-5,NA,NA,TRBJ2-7,TGTGCCAGCAGTTACTCGAATTATGGAGGGCGAAACTTC,CASSYSNYGGRNF